This is a list of T cell receptor beta chains from one sample in a study of T cells of healthy individuals. TCRdb independently ran MiXCR on the 5' RACE reads; one entry per CDR3 protein. The table lists fewer than 75,000 distinct CDR3 sequences, 15% to 20% of them singletons. Source of these receptors: a human donor in good health. Each CDR3 is given with its conserved first and last residue. The size of a clone is reported for some rows only, either as once, few or many, or as a class for expanded clones.

v_gene	abundance	j_gene	CDR3aa
TRBV20-1	many	TRBJ2-7	CSARGGGEPYEQYF
TRBV6-6	.	TRBJ2-2	CASSYSNRGGTGELFF
TRBV21-1	many	TRBJ1-2	CASKRVQQGGLYGYTF
TRBV27	many	TRBJ1-1	CASRTMGTVNTEAFF
TRBV20-1	few	TRBJ1-1	CSARGIEGDTEAFF
TRBV5-1	few	TRBJ2-1	CASSLRAGGPDEQFF
TRBV20-1	.	TRBJ2-5	CSAKTRRTQNF
TRBV20-1	many	TRBJ2-4	CSALGDIQYF
TRBV2	few	TRBJ2-5	CASSERQLGDQYF
TRBV6-1	few	TRBJ2-1	CASVSEGLAYNEQFF
TRBV5-4	.	TRBJ1-5	CASSLEADQPQHF
TRBV4-2	many	TRBJ2-4	CASSQVAGLYDIQYF
TRBV6-6	few	TRBJ2-7	CASSQGLAGAKEQYF
TRBV14	many	TRBJ2-3	CASSRQMITLTDTQYF
TRBV24-1	.	TRBJ1-1	CATSEPGQPMNTEAFF
TRBV28	few	TRBJ2-5	CASRESGGETQYF
TRBV3-1	.	TRBJ2-2	CASSQTTGGYTGELFF
TRBV14	few	TRBJ2-6	CASSQLGLAGGGANVLTF
TRBV29-1	many	TRBJ1-1	CSVERQMNTEAFF
TRBV7-9	.	TRBJ1-1	CASRQTGGGMNTEAFF
TRBV4-1	.	TRBJ2-5	CASSRHGYETQYF
TRBV7-9	many	TRBJ2-1	CASSSGDSGFGEEQFF
TRBV2	few	TRBJ2-1	CASKRGRGLIDNEQFF
TRBV6-1	.	TRBJ2-5	CASREPDREAHETQYF
TRBV19	many	TRBJ1-2	CASSTPGGADYGYTF
TRBV29-1	many	TRBJ1-5	CSVYRVTANQPQHF
TRBV19	many	TRBJ2-1	CASIPTSGGRYKFF
TRBV6-4	few	TRBJ2-2	CASSDGLAGGGELFF
TRBV20-1	many	TRBJ2-5	CSATWGVQETQYF
TRBV7-6	many	TRBJ2-3	CASSQPRDSYTDTQYF
TRBV6-5	.	TRBJ2-3	CASSSGSSSTDTQYF
TRBV2	few	TRBJ2-5	CASSEGSGGETQYF
TRBV7-2	.	TRBJ1-1	CASRRGHVNTEAFF
TRBV10-3	many	TRBJ1-2	CAISEDTNYGYTF
TRBV5-6	many	TRBJ1-1	CASSPTGGGNTEAFF
TRBV4-3	many	TRBJ2-3	CASSQGVQSADTQYF
TRBV4-1	many	TRBJ1-1	CASSQERLNTEAFF
TRBV3-1	many	TRBJ2-3	CATRQGSTDTQYF
TRBV4-1	.	TRBJ2-7	CASSQVSGRSDYEQYF
TRBV27	.	TRBJ2-2	CASRSGRNTGELFF
TRBV5-1	.	TRBJ1-6	CASSVGTPDNSPLHF
TRBV29-1	many	TRBJ2-7	CSVEGGPAYEQYF
TRBV7-9	many	TRBJ1-6	CASSEQGWSYNSPLHF
TRBV7-9	few	TRBJ2-1	CASSTQGGRSYNEQFF
TRBV4-3	few	TRBJ2-4	CASSKEAGAAKNIQYF
TRBV20-1	.	TRBJ1-6	CSVGGHNSPLHF
TRBV29-1	many	TRBJ1-1	CSVGEGVNTEAFF
TRBV3-2	few	TRBJ2-6	CASSQVGGAPCPGANVLTF
TRBV4-1	many	TRBJ1-6	CASSQPTGQTGAPLHF
TRBV7-6	.	TRBJ1-1	CASSLEAAFDTEAFF
TRBV7-9	.	TRBJ1-6	CASSFFTGAYNSPLHF
TRBV30	few	TRBJ1-1	CAWSVQGPEAFF
TRBV12-3/TRBV12-4	many	TRBJ1-5	CASSTAVGPQHF
TRBV14	.	TRBJ2-1	CASSQEVGSGSYNEQFF
TRBV3-1	.	TRBJ1-6	CASSQERGAVSSYNSPLHF